This TCR beta chain was captured by sequencing in a study of T cells in Graves' hyperthyroidism and ophthalmopathy. Using RNA transcripts as the source, TCR beta CDR3 regions were amplified. HTBI primers drove first-round RT-PCR of the TCR CDR3. TCRdb recomputed calls from the multiplex PCR reads with MiXCR, one row per CDR3 protein. In the table there are some 570,000 distinct CDR3 sequences, 15% to 20% of which are singletons. Concerning this clonotype itself: Its antigen is not identified.

Study results and limitations: Blood shared most expanded thyroid clonotypes above 0.001.

The CDR3 has 15 residues. The germline CDR1 and CDR2 sequences are SGHTA and FQGNSA. V shed 1 base and J shed 4 bases, with 11 bases lying between them. V usage is TRBV7-2 and J usage is TRBJ1-5, with TRBD1 as a possible D gene (6 bases). The TCR originated in a young woman with Graves' ophthalmopathy. The sample consisted of blood. CDR3 region: CASSLVGGRNQPQHF. For the CDR3, the DNA is TGTGCCAGCAGCTTAGTCGGGGGGCGGAATCAGCCCCAGCATTTT.